These 14 T cell receptor beta chains originate from one sample sequenced in a study of high-grade serous ovarian cancer treatment subgroups. Tumor tissue was taken before any definitive surgery or chemotherapy was given. The repertoire was sequenced with immunoSEQ multiplex PCR; TCRdb's copy has only in-frame clones and lacks some. The sample gives approximately 40,000 clones, about 80% of which show up once; roughly 3% is in the top ten. The sample comprised tumor tissue. These receptor sequences come from a human donor with high-grade serous ovarian cancer.

This chain connects TRBV6-5 to TRBJ2-6; D gene uncertain. The V end lost 2 bases, the J end lost 0 bases, and 5 bases lay between the germline ends. Germline CDR1 MNHEY, CDR2 SVGAGI. The CDR3 loop spans 15 amino acids. The CDR3 region has the DNA TGTGCCAGCAGTTACGGCGCCTCTGGGGCCAACGTCCTGACTTTC. This translates into CASSYGASGANVLTF.

The chain is built from TRBV5-1 and TRBJ2-7; TRBD2 matches 9 bases. The V gene end was trimmed by 3 bases and the J gene end by 5 bases; junction bases not matched to a gene: 15. Germline CDR1 SGHRS, CDR2 YFSETQ. The CDR3 is 17 amino acids. This CDR3 reads CASSSSALGGRGDEQYF. The CDR3 DNA is TGCGCCAGCAGCTCCAGCGCCCTTGGCGGGAGGGGTGACGAGCAGTACTTC.

As DNA, the CDR3 is TGTGCCAGCAGCTTCCTAATTTTAGGGGCTTACGAGCAGTACTTC. Translating gives CASSFLILGAYEQYF. The chain combines TRBV11-2 with TRBJ2-7, with D perhaps matching TRBD1 (5 bases). The CDR3 extends over 15 amino acids. The V end was cut by 3 bases, the J end by 4 bases, with 16 bases between. Germline V gene lookup returns CDR1 SGHAT and CDR2 FQNNGV.

V is TRBV7-9 and J is TRBJ2-5; no firm D call. Per the germline V gene, CDR1 is SEHNR and CDR2 is FQNEAQ (reference sequence). CDR3 length: 14 amino acids. V dropped 1 base and J dropped 6 bases, with 12 bases sitting between them. In nucleotides, the CDR3 is TGTGCCAGCAGCTTAGAGGCCCAGGAGAAGACCCAGTACTTC. Protein sequence: CASSLEAQEKTQYF.

The chain links TRBV7-2 to TRBJ2-7; 7 positions agree with TRBD2. There are 13 residues in the CDR3. CDR1 is SGHTA, CDR2 FQGNSA, per germline. The V and J ends lost 1 base and 5 bases, in that order; junction bases with no gene match: 2. The CDR3 loop is CASSLGLADEQYF. In DNA form, the CDR3 reads TGTGCCAGCAGCTTAGGGCTAGCGGACGAGCAGTACTTC.

This chain uses TRBV19 with TRBJ2-3; D uncertain. CDR1 and CDR2 from the germline V gene are LNHDA and SQIVND (reference sequence). Trimming stripped 10 bases from V and 6 bases from J, with 17 bases between. The CDR3 is 13 amino acids. The CDR3 loop is CATQDPPRDTQYF. The CDR3 DNA sequence: TGTGCCACCCAGGACCCCCCGCGTGATACGCAGTATTTT.

This clone was picked up a small number of times. This chain connects TRBV7-2 to TRBJ1-2; no clear D. The CDR3 extends over 12 amino acids. CDR1 and CDR2 from the germline V gene are SGHTA and FQGNSA. V was shortened by 1 base and J by 8 bases, with 8 bases between the two germline ends. CDR3 DNA sequence: TGTGCCAGCAGCTTAGGGCGAGAAGGCTACACCTTC. Protein: CASSLGREGYTF.

This clone was found once. The chain combines TRBV13 with TRBJ2-3; TRBD2 matches at 13 bases. V trimming: 1 base; J trimming: 6 bases; junction bases outside the gene matches: 13. The CDR3 extends over 19 amino acids. CDR1 is PRHDT and CDR2 is FYEKMQ in the germline V gene (reference sequence). CDR3 in amino acids: CASSLALRTSGGKIDTQYF. CDR3 nucleotide sequence: TGTGCCAGCAGCTTAGCCCTTAGGACTAGCGGGGGCAAAATTGATACGCAGTATTTT.

The sample holds a few counts of this clone. This rearrangement joins TRBV19 to TRBJ2-5; 8 bases agree with TRBD1. Germline CDR1 LNHDA, CDR2 SQIVND (reference sequence). The CDR3 has 14 residues. Trimming cost V 7 bases and J 4 bases; bases outside gene matches: 8. CDR3 sequence reads: CASNGQGSRETQYF. The CDR3 bases are TGTGCCAGTAATGGACAGGGAAGTCGAGAGACCCAGTACTTC.

On this clone itself: This may stem from a read error, because a much larger clone lies one nucleotide away. The chain uses TRBV5-4 and TRBJ2-7; D is unclear. CDR1 SGHNT and CDR2 YYREEE come from the germline V gene (reference sequence). The CDR3 is 12 residues long. V dropped 2 bases and J dropped 2 bases, with 5 bases sitting between them. DNA for the CDR3: TGTGCCAGCAGCTTAGGAACCTACGAGCAGTACTTC. Translated: CASSLGTYEQYF.

The rearrangement uses TRBV9 and TRBJ2-2; 7 bases align to TRBD1. This CDR3 is 14 amino acids long. The ends lost 3 bases at V and 6 bases at J; junction bases unmatched: 5. CDR1 is SGDLS and CDR2 is YYNGEE in the germline V gene. CDR3: CASSERGPPGELFF. The CDR3, as DNA: TGTGCCAGCAGCGAGAGGGGGCCCCCCGGGGAGCTGTTTTTT.

This clone was recorded a few times. This rearrangement joins TRBV14 to TRBJ2-5, with D possibly being TRBD1 or TRBD2 (5 bases each). Between the trimmed V and J ends, which lost 4 bases and 2 bases, there was a span of 20 bases. The CDR3 is 17 amino acids. Looked up from germline, CDR1 is SGHDN and CDR2 is FVKESK. In nucleotides, the CDR3 is TGTGCCAGCAGCCCGAGCCCCGGGGACCGAAAACAAGAGACCCAGTACTTC. It translates to CASSPSPGDRKQETQYF.

The chain uses TRBV9 and TRBJ2-3; 12 nucleotides align to TRBD2. With 4 bases clipped from V and 7 bases from J, the junction kept 7 bases outside the gene matches. The germline gives CDR1 SGDLS, CDR2 YYNGEE. The CDR3 contains 15 residues. CDR3 region: CASSSGLAGPYTQYF. In DNA, the CDR3 is TGTGCCAGCAGCAGTGGACTAGCGGGACCCTATACGCAGTATTTT.

The chain combines TRBV2 with TRBJ2-1, with no clear D. The germline CDR1 and CDR2 sequences are SNHLY and FYNNEI. The CDR3 contains 10 residues. Trimming removed 7 bases at V and 10 bases at J, with 8 bases between. CDR3 protein: CASTALEQFF. The CDR3 coding sequence is TGTGCCAGCACAGCCCTCGAGCAGTTCTTC. Drawing the rest from reference TRBV2 and TRBJ2-1, the complete variable domain is EPEVTQTPSHQVTQMGQEVILRCVPISNHLYFYWYRQILGQKVEFLVSFYNNEISEKSEIFDDQFSVERPDGSNFTLKIRSTKLEDSAMYFCASTALEQFFGPGTRLTVL.